These 19 T cell receptor beta chains share one sample of origin, sequenced in a study of blood T cell repertoires in COVID-19. Assay: immunoSEQ multiplex PCR; the TCRdb copy retains only in-frame clones and omits some. The sample lists 100,000 to 150,000 clones; 86% were seen once. Sequenced material: peripheral blood. The receptors shown here come from a woman in her seventies with COVID-19, enrolled during active disease.

The chain couples TRBV3-1 (or the pseudogene TRBV3-2) to TRBJ2-7; D is possibly TRBD2 (5 bases). In germline, CDR1 is LGHDT, CDR2 YNNKEL (reference sequence). There are 11 residues in the CDR3. The germline V and J ends were trimmed by 3 bases and 6 bases, with 6 bases remaining between them. CDR3 protein: CASSHGIEQYF. DNA of the CDR3: TGTGCCAGCAGCCACGGGATCGAGCAGTACTTC.

This chain joins TRBV12-3 or TRBV12-4 and TRBJ2-1; D gene unclear. The CDR3 runs 13 residues. Between the trimmed V and J ends, which lost 1 base and 5 bases, there was a span of 6 bases. This CDR3 reads CASSLGQNNEQFF. CDR3 in DNA: TGTGCCAGCAGTTTAGGGCAAAACAATGAGCAGTTCTTC.

The rearrangement links TRBV29-1 to TRBJ1-2; tentatively, D is TRBD1 (6 bases). With 8 bases removed from V and 7 bases from J, the gap between germline ends came to 14 bases. CDR1 is SQVTM, CDR2 ANQGSEA, per germline. This CDR3 is 11 amino acids long. The DNA of the CDR3 is TGCAGCAACCGGGAAGGGGGTGGCTACACCTTC. It encodes CSNREGGGYTF.

The V and J genes are TRBV3-1 (or the pseudogene TRBV3-2) and TRBJ1-2, with 7 bases aligning to TRBD1. With 4 bases clipped from V and 6 bases from J, the junction kept 11 bases outside the gene matches. The CDR3 contains 15 residues. Looked up from germline, CDR1 is LGHDT and CDR2 is YNNKEL (reference sequence). CDR3 nucleotide sequence: TGTGCCAGCAGCCTCAGGGGGTTTTCCTCCGATGGCTACACCTTC. Translation gives CASSLRGFSSDGYTF.

This clone has just one count. The rearrangement joins TRBV6-5 to TRBJ1-1, with D perhaps matching TRBD1 (6 bases). This CDR3 spans 14 amino acids. Trimming removed 7 bases from V and 1 base from J, with 13 bases in between. Per germline, CDR1 MNHEY and CDR2 SVGAGI. The CDR3 is CASMTGLWNTEAFF. The DNA for the CDR3 is TGTGCCAGCATGACAGGACTTTGGAACACTGAAGCTTTCTTT.

The chain links TRBV27 to TRBJ1-5, with unresolved D. The CDR3 spans 13 residues. CDR1 is MNHEY and CDR2 is SMNVEV in the germline V gene (reference sequence). The V and J ends lost 6 bases and 0 bases respectively, with 6 bases between them. The CDR3 DNA sequence: TGTGCCAGCAGGAGATATAGCAATCAGCCCCAGCATTTT. Amino acid sequence: CASRRYSNQPQHF.

V is TRBV2 and J is TRBJ2-1; D is possibly TRBD1 (6 bases). CDR3 length: 14 residues. Trimming took off 11 bases at V and 7 bases at J, with 21 bases between the two ends. Germline values: CDR1 SNHLY, CDR2 FYNNEI. The CDR3 loop reads CASFRGVTENEQFF. The CDR3 DNA reads TGTGCCTCCTTCAGGGGAGTTACGGAAAATGAGCAGTTCTTC.

This clone has a single count. This chain links TRBV14 with TRBJ1-2; a possible D gene is TRBD1 (5 bases). The CDR3 loop spans 13 amino acids. The ends were cut back, 4 bases at V and 4 bases at J, with 10 bases in the middle. The germline V gene has CDR1 SGHDN and CDR2 FVKESK. CDR3 nucleotides: TGTGCCAGCAGCCCCCTGGGGGGCTATGGCTACACCTTC. Translated: CASSPLGGYGYTF.

The chain's CDR3 is CASRRGGGSYEQYF. The CDR3 bases are TGTGCCAGCCGACGGGGTGGGGGGTCCTACGAGCAGTACTTC. This chain joins TRBV3-1 (or the pseudogene TRBV3-2) and TRBJ2-7; D might be TRBD2 (6 bases). The germline V gene has CDR1 LGHDT and CDR2 YNNKEL (reference sequence). V gave up 8 bases and J gave up 1 base, with 15 bases separating them. This CDR3 is built from 14 residues.

V gene TRBV5-1 combines with J gene TRBJ2-2, with no clear D. V was trimmed by 0 bases and J by 0 bases, leaving 3 bases between them. Germline values: CDR1 SGHRS, CDR2 YFSETQ. This CDR3 spans 14 amino acids. CDR3 protein: CASSLGPNTGELFF. CDR3 sequence (DNA): TGCGCCAGCAGCTTGGGGCCGAACACCGGGGAGCTGTTTTTT.

The chain links TRBV28 to TRBJ2-1, with TRBD1 as a possible D gene (6 bases). In germline, CDR1 is MDHEN, CDR2 SYDVKM. The ends were cut back, 8 bases at V and 2 bases at J, with 13 bases in the middle. The length of the CDR3 is 14 residues. The CDR3 here is CASRSPGAYNEQFF. In nucleotides, the CDR3 is TGTGCCAGCCGGTCTCCAGGGGCCTACAATGAGCAGTTCTTC.

The rearrangement joins TRBV9 to TRBJ1-5; possibly TRBD1 for D (6 bases). V was clipped by 0 bases and J by 6 bases, with 10 bases between them. The germline V gene has CDR1 SGDLS and CDR2 YYNGEE. The CDR3 covers 14 residues. CDR3 residues: CASSVGDTFQPQHF. As DNA, the CDR3 is TGTGCCAGCAGCGTAGGGGACACTTTTCAGCCCCAGCATTTT.

V and J are TRBV12-5 and TRBJ1-3; weak D call: TRBD1 (5 bases). The CDR3 is 15 amino acids. Germline CDR1 is LGHNT and CDR2 is FRNRAP. With 5 bases removed from V and 0 bases from J, the gap between germline ends came to 11 bases. CDR3 in amino acids: CASGNDSNSGNTIYF. In nucleotides, the CDR3 is TGTGCTAGTGGTAACGACAGCAACTCTGGAAACACCATATATTTT.

This chain joins TRBV28 and TRBJ1-6; 7 bases agree with TRBD1. CDR3 length equals 14 residues. With V trimmed by 4 bases and J by 10 bases, 7 bases remained unmatched. CDR1 and CDR2 from the germline V gene are MDHEN and SYDVKM. The DNA of the CDR3 is TGTGCCAGCAGTTCCGGGACAGCCTACTCACCCCTCCACTTT. It specifies CASSSGTAYSPLHF.

The rearrangement joins TRBV7-8 to TRBJ1-5, with TRBD1 matching over 12 bases. Germline values: CDR1 SGHVS, CDR2 FQNEAQ. CDR3 length: 16 residues. V gave up 2 bases and J gave up 7 bases; unmatched junction bases: 6. CDR3 sequence reads: CASSLTPGQGAQPQHF. The CDR3 region has the DNA TGTGCCAGCAGCTTAACACCGGGACAGGGGGCCCAGCCCCAGCATTTT.

The rearrangement uses TRBV6-5 and TRBJ1-5; 8 bases map to TRBD1. V shed 7 bases, J shed 5 bases, and the junction held 4 bases outside the gene matches. The CDR3 runs 13 residues. The germline V gene has CDR1 MNHEY and CDR2 SVGAGI. In DNA, the CDR3 is TGTGCCAGCACGGACAGGGTTCATCAGCCCCAGCATTTT. Translated, it gives CASTDRVHQPQHF.

The chain combines TRBV7-2 with TRBJ1-5; no reliable D call. The CDR3 runs 13 residues. The germline V and J ends were trimmed by 5 bases and 6 bases, with 11 bases remaining between them. Germline V gene data show CDR1 as SGHTA and CDR2 as FQGNSA. The CDR3 region is CASSTPLRQPQHF. CDR3 sequence (DNA): TGTGCCAGCAGCACCCCCTTGCGTCAGCCCCAGCATTTT.

V usage is TRBV11-2 and J usage is TRBJ1-1; D may be TRBD1 (6 bases). Germline CDR1 SGHAT, CDR2 FQNNGV. The V and J ends lost 5 bases and 4 bases respectively, with 17 bases between them. The CDR3 runs to 15 residues. The CDR3 DNA is TGTGCCAGCAGCCCCGCGCAGGGGAGTACCACTGAAGCTTTCTTT. As protein: CASSPAQGSTTEAFF. Full variable domain (rest looked up from reference TRBV11-2 and TRBJ1-1): EAGVAQSPRYKIIEKRQSVAFWCNPISGHATLYWYQQILGQGPKLLIQFQNNGVVDDSQLPKDRFSAERLKGVDSTLKIQPAKLEDSAVYLCASSPAQGSTTEAFFGQGTRLTVV.

The genes are TRBV4-2 and TRBJ1-6; 7 bases agree with TRBD1. Germline V gene data show CDR1 as LGHNA and CDR2 as YNFKEQ. This CDR3 contains 16 residues. The ends lost 0 bases at V and 2 bases at J; junction bases unmatched: 1. The CDR3 DNA follows: TGTGCCAGCAGCCAAGAAGGGACAGCCTATAATTCACCCCTCCACTTT. Residues: CASSQEGTAYNSPLHF.